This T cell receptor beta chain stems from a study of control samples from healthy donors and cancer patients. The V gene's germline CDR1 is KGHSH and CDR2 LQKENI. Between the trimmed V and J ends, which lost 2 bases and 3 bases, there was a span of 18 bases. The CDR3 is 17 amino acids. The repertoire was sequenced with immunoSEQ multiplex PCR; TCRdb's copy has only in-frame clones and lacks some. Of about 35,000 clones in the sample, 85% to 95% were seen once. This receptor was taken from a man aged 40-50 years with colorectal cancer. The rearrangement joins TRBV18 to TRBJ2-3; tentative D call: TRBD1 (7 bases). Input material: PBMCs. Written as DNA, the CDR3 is TGTGCCAGCTCACCATTGGCAGGGGGGATTGGTACAGATACGCAGTATTTT. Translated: CASSPLAGGIGTDTQYF.